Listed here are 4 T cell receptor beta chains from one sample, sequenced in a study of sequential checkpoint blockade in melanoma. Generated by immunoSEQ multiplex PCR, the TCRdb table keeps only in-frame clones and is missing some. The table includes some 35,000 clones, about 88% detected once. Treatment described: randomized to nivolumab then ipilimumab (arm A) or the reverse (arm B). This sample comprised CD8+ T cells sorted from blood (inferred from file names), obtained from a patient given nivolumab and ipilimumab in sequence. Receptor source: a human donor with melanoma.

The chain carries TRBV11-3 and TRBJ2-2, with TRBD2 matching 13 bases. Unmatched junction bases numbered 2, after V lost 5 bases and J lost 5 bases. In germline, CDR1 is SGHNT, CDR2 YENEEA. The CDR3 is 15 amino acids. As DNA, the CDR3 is TGTGCCAGCAGCATACTAGCGGGAGGGACCGGGGAGCTGTTTTTT. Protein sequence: CASSILAGGTGELFF.

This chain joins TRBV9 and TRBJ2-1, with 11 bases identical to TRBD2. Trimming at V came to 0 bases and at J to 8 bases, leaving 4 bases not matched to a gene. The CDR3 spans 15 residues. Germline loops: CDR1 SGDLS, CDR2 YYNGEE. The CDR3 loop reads CASSVEASGRHEQFF. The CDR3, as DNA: TGTGCCAGCAGCGTAGAGGCTAGCGGGAGGCATGAGCAGTTCTTC.

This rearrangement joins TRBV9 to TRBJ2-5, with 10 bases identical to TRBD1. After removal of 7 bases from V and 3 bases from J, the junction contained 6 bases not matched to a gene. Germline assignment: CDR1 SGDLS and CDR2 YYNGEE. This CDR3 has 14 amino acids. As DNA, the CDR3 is TGTGCCAGCGGCCCCGGGACAGGGGAAGAGACCCAGTACTTC. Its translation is CASGPGTGEETQYF.

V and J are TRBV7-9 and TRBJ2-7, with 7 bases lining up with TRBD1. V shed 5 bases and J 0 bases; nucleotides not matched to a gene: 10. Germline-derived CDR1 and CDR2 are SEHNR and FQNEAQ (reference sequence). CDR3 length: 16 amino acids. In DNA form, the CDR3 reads TGTGCCAGCAGCCCGCCCGGACAGGAGAACTCCTACGAGCAGTACTTC. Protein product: CASSPPGQENSYEQYF.